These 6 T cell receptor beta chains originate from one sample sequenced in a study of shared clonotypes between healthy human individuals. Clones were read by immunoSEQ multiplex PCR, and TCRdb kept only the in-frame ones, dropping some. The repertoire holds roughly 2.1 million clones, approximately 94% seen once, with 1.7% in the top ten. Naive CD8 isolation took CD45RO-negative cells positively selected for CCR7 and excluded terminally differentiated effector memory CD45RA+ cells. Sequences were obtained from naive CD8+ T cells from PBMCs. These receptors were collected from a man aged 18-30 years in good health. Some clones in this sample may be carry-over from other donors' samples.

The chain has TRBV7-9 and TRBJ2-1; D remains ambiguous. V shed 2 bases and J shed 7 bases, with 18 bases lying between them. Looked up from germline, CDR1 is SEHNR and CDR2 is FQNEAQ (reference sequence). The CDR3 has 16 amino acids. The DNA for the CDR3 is TGTGCCAGCAGCTTATTTAATTCGGGCCCTTTTAATGAGCAGTTCTTC. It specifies CASSLFNSGPFNEQFF.

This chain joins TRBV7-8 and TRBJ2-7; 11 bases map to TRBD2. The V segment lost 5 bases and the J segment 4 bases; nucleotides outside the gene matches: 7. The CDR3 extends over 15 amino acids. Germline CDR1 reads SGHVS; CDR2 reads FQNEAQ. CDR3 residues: CASSLRTSGFYEQYF. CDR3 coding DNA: TGTGCCAGCAGCCTCCGGACTAGCGGGTTTTACGAGCAGTACTTC.

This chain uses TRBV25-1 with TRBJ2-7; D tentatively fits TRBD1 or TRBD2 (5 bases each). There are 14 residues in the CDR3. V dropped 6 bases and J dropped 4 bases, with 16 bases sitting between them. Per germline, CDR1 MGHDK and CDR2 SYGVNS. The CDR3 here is CASRGDERIYEQYF. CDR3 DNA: TGTGCCAGCAGGGGGGACGAGAGGATTTACGAGCAGTACTTC.

CDR3 sequence reads: CASSPGLAGPGRTGELFF. CDR3 nucleotide sequence: TGCGCCAGCAGTCCCGGACTAGCGGGACCGGGACGCACCGGGGAGCTGTTTTTT. The rearrangement joins TRBV4-1 to TRBJ2-2; 12 bases match TRBD2. This CDR3 has 18 amino acids. Germline V gene data show CDR1 as MGHRA and CDR2 as YSYEKL. The V and J ends lost 6 bases and 4 bases, in that order; junction bases with no gene match: 12.

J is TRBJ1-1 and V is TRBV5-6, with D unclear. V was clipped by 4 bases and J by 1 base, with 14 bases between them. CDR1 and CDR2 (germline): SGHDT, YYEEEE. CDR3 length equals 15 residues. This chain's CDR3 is CASSPDGHENTEAFF. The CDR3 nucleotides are TGTGCCAGCAGCCCGGACGGGCATGAGAACACTGAAGCTTTCTTT.

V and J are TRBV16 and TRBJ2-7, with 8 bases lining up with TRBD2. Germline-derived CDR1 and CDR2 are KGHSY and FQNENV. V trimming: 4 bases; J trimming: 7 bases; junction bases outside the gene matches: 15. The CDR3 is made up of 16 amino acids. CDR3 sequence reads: CASSPLMGAGVGEQYF. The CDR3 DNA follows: TGTGCCAGCAGCCCCCTGATGGGAGCGGGAGTAGGTGAGCAGTACTTC.